Relative to its sample, the clone carrying this T cell receptor beta chain is medium-sized. At the DNA level, this CDR3 is encoded by other sequences in the same sample as well. Authors' methods: Nucleated cell number was recorded as an estimate derived from reference gene primer amplification. TCRdb's table, derived via immunoSEQ multiplex PCR, lists solely in-frame clones and lacks some. That table supplies the V and J calls and clone size; D and trimming were determined from the DNA. The data contain 400,000 or so clones, about 89% of them seen just once; the ten biggest clones take up 1.5% to 1.9%. This entry belongs to a study of blood T cell repertoires in COVID-19. The CDR3 covers 15 residues. The germline CDR1 and CDR2 sequences are SGHTS and YDEGEE. The ends were cut back, 2 bases at V and 0 bases at J, with 9 bases in the middle.

The chain uses TRBV5-8 and TRBJ1-5; possibly TRBD1 for D (5 bases). The receptor was derived from a woman aged 40 to 49 with COVID-19, enrolled during active disease. The source material was peripheral blood. The CDR3 sequence: CASSFQGYSNQPQHF. Here the CDR3 DNA reads TGTGCCAGCAGCTTCCAGGGTTATAGCAATCAGCCCCAGCATTTT.